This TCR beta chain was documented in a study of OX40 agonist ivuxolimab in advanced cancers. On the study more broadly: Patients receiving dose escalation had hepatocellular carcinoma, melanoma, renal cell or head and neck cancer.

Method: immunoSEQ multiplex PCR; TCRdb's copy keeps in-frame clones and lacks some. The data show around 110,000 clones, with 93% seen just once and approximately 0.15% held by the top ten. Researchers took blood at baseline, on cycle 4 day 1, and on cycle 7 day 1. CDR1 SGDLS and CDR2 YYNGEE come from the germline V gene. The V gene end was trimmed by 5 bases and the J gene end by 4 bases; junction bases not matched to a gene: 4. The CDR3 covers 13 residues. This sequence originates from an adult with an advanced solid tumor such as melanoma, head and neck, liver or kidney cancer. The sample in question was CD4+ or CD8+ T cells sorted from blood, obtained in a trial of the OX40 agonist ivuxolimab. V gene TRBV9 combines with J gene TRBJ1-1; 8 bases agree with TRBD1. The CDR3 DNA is TGTGCCAGCAGTCAGGGACAGGTCACTGAAGCTTTCTTT. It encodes CASSQGQVTEAFF. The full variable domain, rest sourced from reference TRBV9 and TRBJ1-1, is DSGVTQTPKHLITATGQRVTLRCSPRSGDLSVYWYQQSLDQGLQFLIQYYNGEERAKGNILERFSAQQFPDLHSELNLSSLELGDSALYFCASSQGQVTEAFFGQGTRLTVV.